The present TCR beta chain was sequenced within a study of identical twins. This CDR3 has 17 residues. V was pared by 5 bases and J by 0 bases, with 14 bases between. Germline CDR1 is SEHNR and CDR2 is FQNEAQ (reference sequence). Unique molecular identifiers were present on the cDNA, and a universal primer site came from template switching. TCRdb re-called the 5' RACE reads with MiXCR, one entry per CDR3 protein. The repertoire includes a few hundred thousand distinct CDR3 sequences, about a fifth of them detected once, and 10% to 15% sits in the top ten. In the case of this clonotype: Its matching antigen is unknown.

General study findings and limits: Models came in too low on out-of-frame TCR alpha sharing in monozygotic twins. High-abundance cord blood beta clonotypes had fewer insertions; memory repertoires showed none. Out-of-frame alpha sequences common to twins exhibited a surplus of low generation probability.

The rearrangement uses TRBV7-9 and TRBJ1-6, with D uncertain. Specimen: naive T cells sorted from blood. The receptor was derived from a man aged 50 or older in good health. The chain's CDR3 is CASSLLTGSSYNSPLHF. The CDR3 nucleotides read TGTGCCAGCAGCCTTTTGACTGGAAGCTCCTATAATTCACCCCTCCACTTT.